The rows below give T cell receptor beta chains drawn from one sample of a study of T-cell memory formation after mild COVID-19. TCRdb used MiXCR to reprocess the 5' RACE reads, holding one entry per CDR3 protein. Here the sample spans just under 550,000 distinct CDR3 sequences, roughly 22% being singletons. The sequenced sample was PBMCs or a T cell subset sorted from them (not recorded which). These receptors were taken from an adult woman who had mild COVID-19 (a few samples of this study predate the infection). Cell type and time point are not known. Each CDR3 is given with its conserved first and last residue. A D gene is named only where the DNA matches it firmly. Only some rows state a clone size, as once, few, many or a class for expanded clones.

clone size,CDR3 length,J gene,D gene,V gene,CDR3 protein,CDR3 DNA
NA,19,TRBJ2-1,TRBD2,TRBV4-3,CASSPVPGLAGVFKDEQFF,TGCGCCAGCAGCCCAGTCCCGGGACTAGCGGGAGTTTTCAAGGATGAGCAGTTCTTC
NA,15,TRBJ1-3,NA,TRBV4-1,CASRDEPGSGNTIYF,TGCGCCAGCCGCGATGAGCCTGGCTCTGGAAACACCATATATTTT
NA,13,TRBJ2-7,NA,TRBV20-1,CSATRGAPYEQYF,TGCAGTGCTACCCGGGGGGCCCCCTACGAGCAGTACTTC
NA,13,TRBJ2-7,NA,TRBV24-1,CATSARTGPEQYF,TGTGCCACCAGTGCCCGGACGGGCCCCGAGCAGTACTTC
NA,16,TRBJ2-7,TRBD2,TRBV3-1,CASRGPGTSGPYEQYF,TGTGCCAGCAGGGGCCCCGGGACTAGCGGACCCTACGAGCAGTACTTC
NA,15,TRBJ1-2,TRBD1,TRBV5-8,CASSPYSGQGADDTF,TGTGCCAGCAGCCCGTACTCGGGACAGGGGGCTGACGACACCTTC
NA,13,TRBJ1-2,TRBD1,TRBV20-1,CSARHRGNYGYTF,TGCAGTGCTAGACACAGGGGGAACTATGGCTACACCTTC
few,16,TRBJ2-1,NA,TRBV7-6,CASSLNQGVGPNEQFF,TGTGCCAGCAGCTTAAACCAGGGAGTGGGGCCCAATGAGCAGTTCTTC
NA,17,TRBJ2-5,TRBD1,TRBV6-5,CASSYLRGGTGLETQYF,TGTGCCAGCAGTTACCTACGTGGCGGGACAGGGCTAGAGACCCAGTACTTC
NA,15,TRBJ2-2,TRBD2,TRBV29-1,CSVRRGGRNTGELFF,TGCAGCGTCCGCCGAGGCGGGAGGAACACCGGGGAGCTGTTTTTT
NA,14,TRBJ2-7,TRBD1,TRBV5-1,CASSLAVGGSEQYF,TGCGCCAGCAGCTTGGCCGTAGGGGGCTCCGAGCAGTACTTC
few,13,TRBJ1-2,NA,TRBV6-1,CASILGSNYGYTF,TGTGCCAGCATTCTGGGCTCTAACTATGGCTACACCTTC
NA,15,TRBJ2-7,TRBD2,TRBV7-2,CASSSAAGGPYEQYF,TGTGCCAGCAGCTCGGCGGCGGGAGGGCCCTACGAGCAGTACTTC
few,14,TRBJ1-6,NA,TRBV3-1,CASSQDRVGSPLHF,TGTGCCAGCAGCCAAGATAGGGTAGGATCACCCCTCCACTTT
few,12,TRBJ2-7,NA,TRBV4-3,CASARDGYEQYF,TGCGCCAGCGCTCGGGACGGCTACGAGCAGTACTTC
few,15,TRBJ2-7,TRBD1,TRBV5-1,CASSDGTGDPYEQYF,TGCGCCAGCAGCGACGGGACAGGGGACCCCTACGAGCAGTACTTC
NA,15,TRBJ2-1,TRBD2,TRBV28,CASSLLTSGKNEQFF,TGTGCCAGCAGTTTACTGACTAGCGGTAAAAATGAGCAGTTCTTC
few,14,TRBJ2-5,TRBD1,TRBV29-1,CSVVGQGAWETQYF,TGCAGCGTTGTAGGCCAGGGGGCTTGGGAGACCCAGTACTTC
NA,15,TRBJ2-1,NA,TRBV10-3,CAISEHGSSGNEQFF,TGTGCCATCAGTGAACACGGGAGTTCGGGCAATGAGCAGTTCTTC
NA,14,TRBJ2-2,TRBD1,TRBV27,CASSGQGRWGELFF,TGTGCCAGCAGTGGACAGGGGAGGTGGGGGGAGCTGTTTTTT
NA,16,TRBJ1-5,NA,TRBV4-1,CASSPVIDRSNQPQHF,TGCGCCAGCAGCCCCGTTATCGACAGGAGCAATCAGCCCCAGCATTTT
few,16,TRBJ2-1,TRBD2,TRBV7-9,CASSLAGAGAGNEQFF,TGTGCCAGCAGCTTAGCGGGAGCGGGGGCGGGGAATGAGCAGTTCTTC
NA,15,TRBJ2-3,NA,TRBV20-1,CSAPVPGGSTDTQYF,TGCAGTGCTCCGGTACCCGGGGGAAGCACAGATACGCAGTATTTT
NA,13,TRBJ1-3,NA,TRBV11-2,CASSFSGPNTIYF,TGTGCCAGCAGCTTTTCAGGTCCCAACACCATATATTTT
few,14,TRBJ2-7,NA,TRBV9,CASSPGSGDYEQYF,TGTGCCAGCAGCCCAGGATCAGGGGACTACGAGCAGTACTTC
few,14,TRBJ2-7,TRBD2,TRBV7-6,CASSYSGNSYEQYF,TGTGCCAGCAGCTACAGCGGGAACTCCTACGAGCAGTACTTC
many,15,TRBJ2-1,TRBD2,TRBV4-1,CASSPSGGGYNEQFF,TGCGCCAGCAGCCCTAGCGGGGGCGGCTACAATGAGCAGTTCTTC
few,12,TRBJ2-2,NA,TRBV30,CAWSWGTGELFF,TGTGCCTGGAGTTGGGGAACCGGGGAGCTGTTTTTT
many,15,TRBJ2-7,NA,TRBV5-1,CASSLGQRLSYEQYF,TGCGCCAGCAGCCTAGGACAGAGACTTTCCTACGAGCAGTACTTC